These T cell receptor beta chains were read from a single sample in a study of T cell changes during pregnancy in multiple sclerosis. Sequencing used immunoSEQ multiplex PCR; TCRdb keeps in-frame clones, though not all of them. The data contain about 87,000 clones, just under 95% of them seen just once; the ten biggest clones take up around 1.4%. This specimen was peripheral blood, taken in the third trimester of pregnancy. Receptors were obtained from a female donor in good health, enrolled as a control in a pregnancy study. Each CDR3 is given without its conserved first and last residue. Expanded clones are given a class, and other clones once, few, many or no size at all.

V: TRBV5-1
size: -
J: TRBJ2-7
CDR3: ASSFTAGEQY

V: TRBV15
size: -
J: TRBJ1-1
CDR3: ATSRSGEAEAF

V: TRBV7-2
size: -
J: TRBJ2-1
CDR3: ASSLTPGLYNEQF

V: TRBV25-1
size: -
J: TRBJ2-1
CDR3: ASGFRSLQF

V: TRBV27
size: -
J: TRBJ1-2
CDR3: ASSTDRDYGYT

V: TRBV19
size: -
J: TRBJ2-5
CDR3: ASSSSGGETQY

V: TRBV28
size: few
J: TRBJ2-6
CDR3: ASSAGQISGANVLT

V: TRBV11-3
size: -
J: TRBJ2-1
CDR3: ASSLVTGKGYNEQF

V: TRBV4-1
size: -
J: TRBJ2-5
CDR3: ASSQDVGETQY

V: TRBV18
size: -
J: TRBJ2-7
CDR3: ASSRAGDEQY

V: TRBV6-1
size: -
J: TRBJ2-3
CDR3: ASSVVAGETDTQY

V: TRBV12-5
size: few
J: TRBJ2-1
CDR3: ASGLGLTGNEQF

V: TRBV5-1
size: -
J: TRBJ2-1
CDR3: ASSLVPSGLAGAGYMVEQF

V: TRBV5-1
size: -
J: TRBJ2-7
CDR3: ASSLGAGSYEQY

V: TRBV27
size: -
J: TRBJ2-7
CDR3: ASSLVSAPYEQY

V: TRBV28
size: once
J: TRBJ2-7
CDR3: ASSTGGLDEQY

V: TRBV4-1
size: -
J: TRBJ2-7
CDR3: ASSQDGGGFYEQY

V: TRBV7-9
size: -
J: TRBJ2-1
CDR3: ASSLPGLATYNEQF

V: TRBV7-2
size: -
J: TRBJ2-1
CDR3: ASSPTGTSRLQF

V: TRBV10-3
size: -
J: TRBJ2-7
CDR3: ASRGGHEQY

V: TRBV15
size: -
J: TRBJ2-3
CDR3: ATSRTRSSTDTQY

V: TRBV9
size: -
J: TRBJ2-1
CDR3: ASSVSRGSPYNEQF

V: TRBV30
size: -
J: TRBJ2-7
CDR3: AWSKGHLNEQY

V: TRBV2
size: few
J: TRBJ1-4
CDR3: ATSSTVGEKLF

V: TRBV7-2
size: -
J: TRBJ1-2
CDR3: ASSFYPPDRVYGYT

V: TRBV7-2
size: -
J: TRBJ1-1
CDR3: ASSYLGGGRTEAF

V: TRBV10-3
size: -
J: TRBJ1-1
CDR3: AISESIGATEAF

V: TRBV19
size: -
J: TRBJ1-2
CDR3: ASSPGQGNYGYT

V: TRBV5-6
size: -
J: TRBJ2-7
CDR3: ASSLAGGSYEQY

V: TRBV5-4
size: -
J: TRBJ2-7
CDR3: ASSFPGTYEQY

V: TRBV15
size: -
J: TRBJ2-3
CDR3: ATSRRVGLAGVDTQY

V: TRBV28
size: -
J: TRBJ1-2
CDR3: ASTLTGQNYGYT

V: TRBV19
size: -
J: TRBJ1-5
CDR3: ASTGGDQPQH

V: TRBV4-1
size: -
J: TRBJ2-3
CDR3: ASSQEGQRRGDTQY

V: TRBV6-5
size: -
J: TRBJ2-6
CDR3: ASTKRSGANVLT

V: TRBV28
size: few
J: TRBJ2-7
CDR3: ASSLSGYEQY

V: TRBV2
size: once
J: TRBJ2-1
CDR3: ASSRHYNEQF

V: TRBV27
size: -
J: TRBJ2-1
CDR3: ASSFDRRGEQF

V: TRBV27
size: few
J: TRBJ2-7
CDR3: ASSSSDTYEQY